This T cell receptor (beta chain) was identified in a study of T-cell reconstitution after alpha-beta-depleted transplantation in children. Overall study results and limits: Surviving thymic progenitors and recipient T cells were the source of high TCRbeta diversity at day 60 in some patients. Counts and diversity of T cells one year after transplant came mostly from newly produced T cells. Two months or so post-transplant, alpha-beta T cells reportedly derived from several hundred expanded graft clones.

A remark on this clonotype: Antigen unknown.

Germline-derived CDR1 and CDR2 are SNHLY and FYNNEI. Trimming took 4 bases from V and 3 from J, leaving 6 bases between them. The CDR3 loop spans 12 amino acids. Preparation of the TCRbeta library involved a method that used unique molecular identifiers. TCRdb analysed the PCR reads with MiXCR anew, one entry per CDR3 protein. Among about 240,000 distinct CDR3 sequences listed, 20% to 30% were seen once. The source was PBMCs, collected before TCRalphabeta/CD19-depleted stem cell transplant. The genes are TRBV2 and TRBJ2-5; no reliable D call. The receptor was isolated from a girl aged 2-10 years with Fanconi anemia, due to receive a stem cell transplant. The CDR3 nucleotides are TGTGCCAGCAGTGGCCAGAAAGAGACCCAGTACTTC. Residues: CASSGQKETQYF.